This T cell receptor (beta chain) was obtained from a study of CD8 T cells in Susac syndrome. The length of the CDR3 is 15 residues. The V gene end was trimmed by 5 bases and the J gene end by 6 bases; junction bases not matched to a gene: 12. With random hexamers, reverse transcription was performed on about 0.5 to 1 ug of RNA. Coverage of TCR beta CDR3 amplification by immunoSEQ multiplex PCR extended to 54 Vbeta and 13 Jbeta. TCRdb re-called the immunoSEQ multiplex PCR reads with MiXCR, one entry per CDR3 protein. The top ten hold about 0.11% of the sample, which has some 260,000 distinct CDR3 sequences, roughly 85% seen once. Included as multiple sclerosis controls were treatment-naive patients who had stable or active relapsing-remitting disease.

The receptor comes from a human donor with multiple sclerosis. The rearrangement links TRBV12-3 or TRBV12-4 to TRBJ1-2; 7 bases map to TRBD1. The sample consisted of CD8+ T cells from PBMCs. The CDR3, as DNA: TGTGCCAGCAGTGAAGACAGGGCCCTCCTCAATGGCTACACCTTC. This gives the protein CASSEDRALLNGYTF.